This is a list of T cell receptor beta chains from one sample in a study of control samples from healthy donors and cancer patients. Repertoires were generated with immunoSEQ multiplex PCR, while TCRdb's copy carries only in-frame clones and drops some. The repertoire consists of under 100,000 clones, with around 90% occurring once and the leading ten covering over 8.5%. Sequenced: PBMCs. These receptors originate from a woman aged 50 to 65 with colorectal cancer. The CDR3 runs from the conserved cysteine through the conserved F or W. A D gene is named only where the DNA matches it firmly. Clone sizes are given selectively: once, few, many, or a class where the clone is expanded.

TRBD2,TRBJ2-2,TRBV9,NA,CASSTPAGGLSGELFF,TGTGCCAGCAGCACACCAGCGGGGGGGCTTTCCGGGGAGCTGTTTTTT
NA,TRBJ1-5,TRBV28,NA,CASTTIYQPQHF,TGTGCCAGCACCACGATTTATCAGCCCCAGCATTTT
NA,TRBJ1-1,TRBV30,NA,CAWSRQERTEAFF,TGTGCCTGGAGTCGCCAGGAAAGGACTGAAGCTTTCTTT
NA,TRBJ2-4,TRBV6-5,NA,CASSPLGGGENIQYF,TGTGCCAGCAGTCCCTTAGGAGGGGGCGAAAACATTCAGTACTTC
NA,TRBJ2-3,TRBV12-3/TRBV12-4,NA,CASSPLADTQYF,TGTGCCAGCAGCCCCCTGGCAGATACGCAGTATTTT
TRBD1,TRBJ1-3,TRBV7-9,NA,CASSLYRGSGNTIYF,TGTGCCAGCAGCTTATACAGGGGGTCTGGAAACACCATATATTTT
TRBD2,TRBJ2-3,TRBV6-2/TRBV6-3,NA,CASSFGTSGIIDTQYF,TGTGCCAGCAGTTTTGGGACTAGCGGGATTATTGATACGCAGTATTTT
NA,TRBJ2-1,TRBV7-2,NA,CASSLATGRVNEQFF,TGTGCCAGCAGCTTAGCGACAGGTCGGGTCAATGAGCAGTTCTTC
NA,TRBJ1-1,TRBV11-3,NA,CASSLERNTEAFF,TGTGCCAGCAGCTTAGAAAGGAACACTGAAGCTTTCTTT
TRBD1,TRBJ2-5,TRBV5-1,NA,CASSLGTGRETQYF,TGCGCCAGCAGCTTGGGGACAGGGCGAGAGACCCAGTACTTC
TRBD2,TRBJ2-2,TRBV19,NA,CASSRPSGGHNTGELFF,TGTGCCAGTAGTAGGCCTAGCGGGGGGCACAACACCGGGGAGCTGTTTTTT
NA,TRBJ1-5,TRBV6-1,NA,CASSERGVAAHQPQHF,TGTGCCAGCAGTGAAAGAGGGGTTGCGGCTCATCAGCCCCAGCATTTT
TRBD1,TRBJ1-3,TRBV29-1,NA,CSVDQGVDGNTIYF,TGCAGCGTTGATCAGGGGGTCGATGGAAACACCATATATTTT
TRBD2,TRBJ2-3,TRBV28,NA,CASSYSGGYTDTQYF,TGTGCCAGCAGCTATAGCGGGGGGTATACAGATACGCAGTATTTT
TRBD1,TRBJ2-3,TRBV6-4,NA,CASSDSGGQGRAQYF,TGTGCCAGCAGTGACTCAGGAGGACAGGGGAGGGCGCAGTATTTT
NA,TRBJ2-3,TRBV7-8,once,CASSSRDGPSTDTQYF,TGTGCCAGCAGCTCCCGGGACGGACCTAGCACAGATACGCAGTATTTT
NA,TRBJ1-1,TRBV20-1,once,CSARGGSSSEF,TGCAGTGCTAGGGGTGGCTCGAGTTCCGAATTT
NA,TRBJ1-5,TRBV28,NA,CASSTSGGEQPQHF,NA
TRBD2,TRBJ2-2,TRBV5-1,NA,CASSLTPSSSGGYTGELFF,TGCGCCAGCAGCTTGACCCCTTCTTCTAGCGGGGGGTACACCGGGGAGCTGTTTTTT
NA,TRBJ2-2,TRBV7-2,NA,CASSLDTGELFF,TGTGCCAGCAGCTTGGACACCGGGGAGCTGTTTTTT
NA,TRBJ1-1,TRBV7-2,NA,CASSLGRGLNTEAFF,TGTGCCAGCAGCTTAGGCAGGGGCCTGAACACTGAAGCTTTCTTT
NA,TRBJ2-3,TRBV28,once,CASSTGSRTDTQYF,TGTGCCAGCAGTACAGGGAGTCGCACAGATACGCAGTATTTT
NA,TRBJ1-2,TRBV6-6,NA,CASSNPGPEGYTF,TGTGCCAGCAGTAACCCGGGGCCAGAGGGCTACACCTTC
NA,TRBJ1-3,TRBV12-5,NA,CASGLSLREGSGNTIYF,TGTGCTAGTGGTTTGAGTCTCCGAGAGGGCTCTGGAAACACCATATATTTT
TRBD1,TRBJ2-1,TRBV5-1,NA,CASSIPGTGYNEQFF,TGCGCCAGCAGCATTCCCGGGACAGGGTACAATGAGCAGTTCTTC
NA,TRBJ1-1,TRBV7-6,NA,CASSLQGMNTEAFF,TGTGCCAGCAGCTTACAGGGGATGAACACTGAAGCTTTCTTT
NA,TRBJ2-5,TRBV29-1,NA,CSVSIGGWETQYF,TGCAGCGTTTCCATCGGCGGGTGGGAGACCCAGTACTTC
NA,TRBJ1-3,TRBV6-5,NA,CASHYSSGNTIYF,TGTGCCAGTCACTACTCGTCTGGAAACACCATATATTTT
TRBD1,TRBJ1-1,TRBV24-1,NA,CATSATGRTEAFF,TGTGCCACCAGTGCGACAGGGAGGACTGAAGCTTTCTTT
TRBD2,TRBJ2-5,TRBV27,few,CASSFSGAGTQYF,TGTGCCAGCAGCTTCAGCGGGGCCGGGACCCAGTACTTC
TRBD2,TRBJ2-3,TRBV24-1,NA,CATSAVPQRGEGDTQYF,TGTGCCACCAGTGCCGTACCCCAGCGGGGGGAAGGAGATACGCAGTATTTT